This T cell receptor (beta chain) was observed in a study of cytomegalovirus exposure and HLA in healthy donors. The CDR3 totals 13 residues. The V gene end was trimmed by 6 bases and the J gene end by 4 bases; junction bases not matched to a gene: 5. Germline V CDR1 and CDR2: ENHRY, SYGVKD. PCR amplification relied on 60 Vbeta primers (plus 13 Jbeta primers). Using immunoSEQ multiplex PCR, the repertoire was profiled, and TCRdb retains in-frame clones only, with some absent. The table includes 250,000 to 350,000 clones, approximately 80% detected once. Sequencing input: PBMCs. The receptor was isolated from a girl aged 2-15 years in good health and CMV-seronegative. V is TRBV10-3 and J is TRBJ1-2; 7 bases are a match to TRBD1. The CDR3 coding sequence is TGTGCCATCAGCGGGACAGAATTCTATGGCTACACCTTC. Residues: CAISGTEFYGYTF.